The subject of this entry is one T cell receptor (beta chain). Sequencing was performed with immunoSEQ multiplex PCR; in TCRdb, only in-frame clones are kept and a portion is missing. The table shows roughly 100,000 clones, with 80% to 85% occurring only once. This sample was included in a study of T cell clones after liver transplantation. Study in general: Liver transplant recipients had immunosuppression withdrawal attempted within 2 years. Three of the eight recipients were HCV-positive; the rest had non-autoimmune, non-viral transplant indications.

The CDR3 extends over 14 amino acids. Germline-derived CDR1 and CDR2 are SGHAT and FQNNGV. Trimming pared 1 base from V and 4 bases from J, leaving 10 bases between. The material sequenced was CD4+ T cells from blood, taken before liver transplant. The receptor comes from a human donor who received a liver transplant. V usage is TRBV11-2 and J usage is TRBJ1-2; unclear D gene. The CDR3 bases are TGTGCCAGCAGCTTAGTTCAGATGGGCTATGGCTACACCTTC. The encoded protein is CASSLVQMGYGYTF.